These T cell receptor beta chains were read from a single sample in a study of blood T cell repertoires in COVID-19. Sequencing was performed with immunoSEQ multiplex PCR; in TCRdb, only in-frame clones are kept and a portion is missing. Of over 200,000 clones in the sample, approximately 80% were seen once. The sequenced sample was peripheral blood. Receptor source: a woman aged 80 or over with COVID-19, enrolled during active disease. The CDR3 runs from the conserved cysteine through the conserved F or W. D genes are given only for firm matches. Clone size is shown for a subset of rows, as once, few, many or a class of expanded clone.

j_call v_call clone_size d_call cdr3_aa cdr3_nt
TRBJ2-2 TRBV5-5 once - CASSLGGTANTGELFF TGTGCCAGCAGCTTGGGTGGGACTGCGAACACCGGGGAGCTGTTTTTT
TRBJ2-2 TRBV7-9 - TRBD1 CASSPPNRGHVTGELFF TGTGCCAGCAGCCCGCCGAACAGGGGGCATGTCACCGGGGAGCTGTTTTTT
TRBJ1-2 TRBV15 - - CATSRDLQDYGYTF TGTGCCACCAGCAGAGATCTACAGGACTATGGCTACACCTTC
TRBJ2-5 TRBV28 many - CASEQGASGGKTQYF TGTGCCAGCGAACAAGGGGCCTCCGGTGGGAAGACCCAGTACTTC
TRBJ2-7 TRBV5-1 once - CASRVGDSYEQYF TGCGCCAGCAGGGTCGGGGACTCCTACGAGCAGTACTTC
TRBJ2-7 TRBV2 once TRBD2 CASSEVEVAGKYF TGTGCCAGCAGTGAAGTGGAAGTAGCGGGAAAGTACTTC
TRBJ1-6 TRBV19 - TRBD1 CASSTGQGTSPLHF TGTGCCAGTAGTACGGGACAGGGTACGTCACCCCTCCACTTT
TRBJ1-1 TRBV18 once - CASSPRSGEDTEAFF TGTGCCAGCTCACCACGGTCCGGCGAGGACACTGAAGCTTTCTTT
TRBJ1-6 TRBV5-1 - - CASSLGGGGNNSPLHF TGCGCCAGCAGCTTGGGGGGAGGGGGAAATAATTCACCCCTCCACTTT
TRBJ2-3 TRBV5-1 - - CASSLAGDYFDTQYF TGCGCCAGCAGCTTGGCGGGAGATTATTTTGATACGCAGTATTTT
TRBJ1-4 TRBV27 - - CASSQGRGWEKLFF TGTGCCAGCAGTCAAGGCAGGGGATGGGAAAAACTGTTTTTT